This paragraph covers one TCR beta chain sequence. Its binding antigen is unknown. No quality values exist for individual bases; no much larger clone is one base distant. Participants in the prospective study were aged roughly 18 to 90 years, lived in some 24 United States geographic areas, and enrolled through a virtual design. Cohort assignment in the prospective study relied on participant-reported clinical history from a screening survey and a study questionnaire. Recovered participants in ImmuneRACE Cohort 3 were defined as having two consecutive negative NP/OP PCR tests, clearance from a healthcare professional, or resolution of symptoms. In the prospective study, mobile phlebotomists collected whole blood, serum and a nasopharyngeal or oropharyngeal swab from each participant. Prospective study participants could optionally give additional blood draws and questionnaires over an approximately 2-month period. Blood samples from the prospective study were shipped frozen or at room temperature prior to DNA extraction.

The source of the sample is a study of blood T cell repertoires in COVID-19 (dated by TCRdb to 2020 to 2021). Study-level background: The collaborator samples originated in the United States, Italy and Spain and spanned the acute and convalescent phases of COVID-19. The prospective study material was composed of cDNA or gDNA derived from T cells, B-cell-depleted T cells, or PBMCs. The dataset comprised deeply sampled blood TCRbeta repertoires from subjects exposed to, actively infected with, or recovered from COVID-19. The repertoires were released in a freely available public database meant as a resource for research on the immune response to SARS-CoV-2. The samples were drawn from the first 160 participants of the ongoing ImmuneRACE study and from about 1,200 subjects provided by 6 global collaborators. The sample metadata nearly always contained a de-identified subject ID, COVID-19 status, age in years and sex. Where HLA class I and class II types were available, the types were taken from metadata supplied by the sample provider, not from assay-based typing.

What the authors observed across the whole study: The quantity of clinical and demographic metadata differed by source and by participant and was supplied without curation.

The immunoSEQ Assay, a bias-controlled multiplex PCR, was used to amplify TCRbeta CDR3 regions from genomic DNA. As for how the authors treated the data: Nucleated cell counts per sample were estimated from amplification of reference gene primers within the assay. To quantify the absolute abundance of each unique TCRbeta CDR3 rearrangement, sequence reads were collapsed and filtered. For each sample, productive Simpson clonality was calculated by taking the square root of Simpson's diversity index across productive rearrangements. What TCRdb holds here is the immuneACCESS table cut down to in-frame rearrangements. Part of the clones is not present; checked against another copy, under half of the missing clones reflect an unresolved V gene, and the others are unexplained. From that table come the V and J calls and clone size; the DNA was used to work out D and trimming. In all, the sample holds 200,000 to 250,000 clones, and around 84% of those were seen once. The ten largest clones take up over 15% of the sample.

V is pruned by 4 bases and J by 4 bases, leaving 10 bases of the junction without a gene match. The CDR3 holds 16 amino acids from the cysteine to the phenylalanine. Only CDR3 DNA is held: 48 bases, read in frame from base 1. CDR1 and CDR2 are drawn from the germline V gene: SQVTM, ANQGSEA. The chain uses TRBV29-1 and TRBJ1-5; a stretch of 10 junction bases matches TRBD1. The clonotype comes from a man in his forties who had recovered from COVID-19. The sequencing sample was made of PBMCs or T cells enriched from blood (not recorded which). This receptor has the CDR3 CSVGEPGQGSNQPQHF. The DNA sequence follows: TGCAGCGTTGGGGAACCGGGACAGGGGAGTAATCAGCCCCAGCATTTT.